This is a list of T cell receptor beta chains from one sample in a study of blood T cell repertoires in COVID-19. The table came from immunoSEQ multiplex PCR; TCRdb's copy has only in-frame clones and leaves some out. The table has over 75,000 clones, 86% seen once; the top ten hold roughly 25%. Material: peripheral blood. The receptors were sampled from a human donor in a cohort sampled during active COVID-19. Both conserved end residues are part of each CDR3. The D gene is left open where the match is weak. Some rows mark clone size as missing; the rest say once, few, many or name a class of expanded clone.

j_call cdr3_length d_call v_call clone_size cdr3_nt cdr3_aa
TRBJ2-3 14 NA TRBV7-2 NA TGTGCCAGCAGCTCAGTGATTAGCACAGATACGCAGTATTTT CASSSVISTDTQYF
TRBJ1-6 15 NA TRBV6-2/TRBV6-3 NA TGTGCCAGCAGCGACTTGACAGCTTATAATTCACCCCTCCACTTT CASSDLTAYNSPLHF
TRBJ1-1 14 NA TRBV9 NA TGTGCCAGCAGCGTGGAAGACATGAACACTGAAGCTTTCTTT CASSVEDMNTEAFF
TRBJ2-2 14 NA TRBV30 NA TGTGCCTGGACTGACGGCCGGGACACCGGGGAGCTGTTTTTT CAWTDGRDTGELFF
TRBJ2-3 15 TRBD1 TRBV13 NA TGTGCCAGCAGCCTAGGACAGGGGAGGCCAGATACGCAGTATTTT CASSLGQGRPDTQYF
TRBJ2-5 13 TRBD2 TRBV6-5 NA TGTGCCAGCAAAATTTCGGGGGGAGAGACCCAGTACTTC CASKISGGETQYF
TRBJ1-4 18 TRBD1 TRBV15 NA TGTGCCACCAGCCCGATGCTGGGACAGGGGGACAGTAATGAAAAACTGTTTTTT CATSPMLGQGDSNEKLFF
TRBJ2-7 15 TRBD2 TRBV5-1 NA TGCGCCAGCAGCTTGGAGCTAGCGGGATCTTACGAGCAGTACTTC CASSLELAGSYEQYF
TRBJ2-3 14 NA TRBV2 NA TGTGCCAGCAAGCTAGCGATCAACACAGATACGCAGTATTTT CASKLAINTDTQYF
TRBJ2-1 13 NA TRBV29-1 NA TGCAGCGTCGCGGGACTGTACTACAATGAGCAGTTCTTC CSVAGLYYNEQFF
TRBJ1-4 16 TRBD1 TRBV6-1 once TGTGCCAGCAGTGAACAAACGGGACAGGGGGGAGAAAAACTGTTTTTT CASSEQTGQGGEKLFF
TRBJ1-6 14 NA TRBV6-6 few TGTGCCAGCACCCCTTCTGGGGGGAATTCACCCCTCCACTTT CASTPSGGNSPLHF
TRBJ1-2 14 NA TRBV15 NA TGTGCCACCAGCAGTGAACTGGGGCAGGTCGGCTACACCTTC CATSSELGQVGYTF
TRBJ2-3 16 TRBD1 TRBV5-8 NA TGTGCCAGCAGCCTATTACAGGGGGCGAAGACAGATACGCAGTATTTT CASSLLQGAKTDTQYF
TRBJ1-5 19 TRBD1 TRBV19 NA TGTGCCAGTAGTTCAAGGGGACAGGGGGTGCGATATAGCAATCAGCCCCAGCATTTT CASSSRGQGVRYSNQPQHF
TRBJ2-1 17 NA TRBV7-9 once TGTGCCAGCAGCTTAGATTTGTTGATGAGCTCCTACAATGAGCAGTTCTTC CASSLDLLMSSYNEQFF
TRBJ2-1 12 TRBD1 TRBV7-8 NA TGTGCCAGCAGCTCACAGGGGGATGAGCAGTTCTTC CASSSQGDEQFF
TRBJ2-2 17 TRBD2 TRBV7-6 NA TGTGCCAGCAGCCCTAAGTCTAGCGGGGGGAACACCGGGGAGCTGTTTTTT CASSPKSSGGNTGELFF
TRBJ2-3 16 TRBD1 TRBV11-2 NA TGTGCCAGCAGCTCGGTGGGACAGCCGAGCACAGATACGCAGTATTTT CASSSVGQPSTDTQYF
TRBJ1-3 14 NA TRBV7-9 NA TGTGCCAGCAGCTTCGGGACAACTGGAAACACCATATATTTT CASSFGTTGNTIYF
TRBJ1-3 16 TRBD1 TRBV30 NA TGTGCCTGGAGTGCCCCTAACAGGGGGCAAGGAAACACCATATATTTT CAWSAPNRGQGNTIYF
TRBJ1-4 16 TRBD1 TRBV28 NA TGTGCCAGCTCCCCCGGGACAGGGGCAACTAATGAAAAACTGTTTTTT CASSPGTGATNEKLFF
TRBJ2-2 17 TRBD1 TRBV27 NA TGTGCCAGCAGTTTATTCGGGACAGGGAGCTTTGGCGGGGAGCTGTTTTTT CASSLFGTGSFGGELFF
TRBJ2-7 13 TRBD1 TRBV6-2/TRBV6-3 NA TGTGCCAGCAGTTGGGGGACAGCTTACGAGCAGTACTTC CASSWGTAYEQYF
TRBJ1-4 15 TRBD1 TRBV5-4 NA TGTGCCAGCAGCTCCGACAGGGCAACTAATGAAAAACTGTTTTTT CASSSDRATNEKLFF
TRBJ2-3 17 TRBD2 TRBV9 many TGTGCCAGCAGCGCGGAGACTAGCGGGGGCCTCACAGATACGCAGTATTTT CASSAETSGGLTDTQYF
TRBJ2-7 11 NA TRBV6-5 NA TGTGCCAGCAGTCAGGGGGGACAGCTCTACTTC CASSQGGQLYF
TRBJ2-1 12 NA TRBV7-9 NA TGTGCCAGCAGCTTAAACTTCAATGAGCAGTTCTTC CASSLNFNEQFF
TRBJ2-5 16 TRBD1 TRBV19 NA TGTGCCAGTAGTAACTTATTACAGGGGTCCGACGAGACCCAGTACTTC CASSNLLQGSDETQYF
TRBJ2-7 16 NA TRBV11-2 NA TGTGCCAGCAGCTTAAGGTTGGGTAGAGGAAGGTACGAGCAGTACTTC CASSLRLGRGRYEQYF
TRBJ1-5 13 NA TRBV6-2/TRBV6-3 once TGTGCCAGCAGTTTTAGGGGTGATCAGCCCCAGCATTTT CASSFRGDQPQHF
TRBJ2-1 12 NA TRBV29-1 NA TGCAGCTACGGGACACGGTACAATGAGCAGTTCTTC CSYGTRYNEQFF
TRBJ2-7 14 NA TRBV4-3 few TGCGCCAGCAGCCAAGATAGAGAGCTAGACGAGCAGTACTTC CASSQDRELDEQYF
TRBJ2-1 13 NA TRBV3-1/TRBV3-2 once TGTGCCAGCAGCACCGGAGCGTACAATGAGCAGTTCTTC CASSTGAYNEQFF
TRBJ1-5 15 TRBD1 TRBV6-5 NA TGTGCCAGCAGTTACTCGAGAACAGGGGATCAGCCCCAGCATTTT CASSYSRTGDQPQHF
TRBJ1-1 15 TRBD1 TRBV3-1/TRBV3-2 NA TGTGCCAGCAGCCCCGGACAGGACATGAACACTGAAGCTTTCTTT CASSPGQDMNTEAFF
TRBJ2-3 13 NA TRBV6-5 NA TGTGCCAGCAGTTACAGGGAGGCAGATACGCAGTATTTT CASSYREADTQYF
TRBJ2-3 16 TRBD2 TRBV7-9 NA TGTGCCAGCCATATGGGGCTAGCGGGGAACACAGATACGCAGTATTTT CASHMGLAGNTDTQYF
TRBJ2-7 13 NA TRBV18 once TGTGCCAGCTCACCAGTGGAAGGGGGCGAGCAGTACTTC CASSPVEGGEQYF
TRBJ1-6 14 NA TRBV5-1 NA TGCGCCAGCAGCTTGGCGGCAGGGGACTCACCCCTCCACTTT CASSLAAGDSPLHF
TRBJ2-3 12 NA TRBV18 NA TGTGCCAGCTCACTGGGAGCAGATACGCAGTATTTT CASSLGADTQYF
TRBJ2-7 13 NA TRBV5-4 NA TGTGCCAGCAGCCTTCCGGGAAACTACGAGCAGTACTTC CASSLPGNYEQYF
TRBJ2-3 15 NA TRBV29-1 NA TGCAGCGTTGAAGTCGGTTTACAGGAGTGGGATACGCAGTATTTT CSVEVGLQEWDTQYF
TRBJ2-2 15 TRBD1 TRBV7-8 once TGTGCCAGCAGCGCAAGGACAGGGAACACCGGGGAGCTGTTTTTT CASSARTGNTGELFF
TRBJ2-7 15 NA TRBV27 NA TGTGCCAGCAGGGGCACCGGGACACCCTCCTACGAGCAGTACTTC CASRGTGTPSYEQYF
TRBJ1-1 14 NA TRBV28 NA TGTGCCAGCAGTCCTGCTAGGGAGGACACTGAAGCTTTCTTT CASSPAREDTEAFF
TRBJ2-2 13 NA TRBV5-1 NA TGCGCCAGCAGCATTGACAGGTCCGGGGAGCTGTTTTTT CASSIDRSGELFF
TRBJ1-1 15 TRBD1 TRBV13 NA TGTGCCAGCAGCTACTATTCAGGGGGCAACACTGAAGCTTTCTTT CASSYYSGGNTEAFF
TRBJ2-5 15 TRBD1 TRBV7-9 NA TGTGCCAGCAGCTCGGAGGCAGGGGGATCAGTGACCCAGTACTTC CASSSEAGGSVTQYF
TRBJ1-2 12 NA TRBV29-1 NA TGCAGCGCACCGATGGGGGCCTATGGCTACACCTTC CSAPMGAYGYTF
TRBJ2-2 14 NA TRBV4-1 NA TGCGCCAGCAGCCCGGACTTGAACACCGGGGAGCTGTTTTTT CASSPDLNTGELFF
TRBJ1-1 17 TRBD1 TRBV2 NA TGTGCCAGCAGTCAACAAAAACCGGGACAGACGAACACTGAAGCTTTCTTT CASSQQKPGQTNTEAFF
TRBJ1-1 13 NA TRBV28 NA TGTGCCAGCAGTTTATTGGCCTTTAGCGAAGCTTTCTTT CASSLLAFSEAFF
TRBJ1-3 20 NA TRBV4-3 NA TGCGCCAGCAGGCCGAAGCCGGGGGGCGTAGGCGGGATCTCTGGAAACACCATATATTTT CASRPKPGGVGGISGNTIYF
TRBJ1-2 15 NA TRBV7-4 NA TGTGCCAGCAGCTTCAGGTCAGCAGCTAACTATGGCTACACCTTC CASSFRSAANYGYTF